This TCR beta chain was recorded in a study of T cell responses to AZD1222 COVID-19 vaccine. Notes on the study in general: Vaccine-associated CD4 TCRs ranged over spike, dominating at 160-218 and 743-854.

V was clipped by 7 bases and J by 0 bases, with 9 bases between them. From germline, CDR1 is WSHSY and CDR2 SAAADI. The CDR3 contains 14 residues. The data were produced by immunoSEQ multiplex PCR, yet TCRdb's version contains in-frame clones alone and is incomplete. Of 70,000 to 75,000 clones listed, about 78% were seen once; the top ten hold roughly 50%. Concerning this clone: The antigen is not known.

The sample consisted of peripheral blood, taken 28 days after the second AZD1222 dose. This receptor was taken from an adult who received the AZD1222 COVID-19 vaccine. The gene calls are TRBV10-2 and TRBJ2-2; D is unclear. The CDR3 loop reads CASIGHTNTGELFF. CDR3 nucleotides: TGCGCCAGCATTGGCCACACGAACACCGGGGAGCTGTTTTTT.